Each of the 25 T cell receptor beta chains below was sequenced from the same sample in a study of blood T cells in healthy people across ages (dated by TCRdb to about 2015). The library relied on 5' RACE. The reads were generated on an Illumina HiSeq 2500. A second PCR of about 6 to 12 cycles was performed with a sample-barcoded 5' primer and a J-beta primer mix. The public reads were reanalyzed by TCRdb: fastp trimming at Q25, MiXCR alignment, in-frame beta chains only. All rows with the same CDR3 protein become a single entry with the most common DNA and genes. This sample holds about 940,000 distinct CDR3 sequences; 45% to 50% were observed only once. The ten largest account for around an eighth of the sample. Sequenced input: blood. The receptor source for this set is a man aged 25-45 years in good health.

This sequence joins TRBV9 and TRBJ2-3; D possibly corresponds to TRBD2 (5 bases). This CDR3 contains 16 residues. CDR1 is SGDLS and CDR2 is YYNGEE in the germline V gene. Trimming stripped 1 base from V and 0 bases from J, with 12 bases between. The CDR3 spells CASSVTGGPSTDTQYF. CDR3 DNA: TGTGCCAGCAGCGTAACGGGCGGGCCGAGCACAGATACGCAGTATTTT.

The rearrangement uses TRBV13 and TRBJ1-1, with 8 bases that match TRBD1. Germline CDR1 PRHDT, CDR2 FYEKMQ (reference sequence). This CDR3 region has 14 residues. With 7 bases clipped from V and 5 bases from J, the junction kept 9 bases outside the gene matches. The DNA for the CDR3 is TGTGCCAGCAAATTTGGACAGGGTCGTACTGAAGCTTTCTTT. It codes for CASKFGQGRTEAFF.

This sequence joins TRBV6-1 and TRBJ1-5, with TRBD1 matching over 9 bases. The CDR3 covers 15 residues. Trimming cost V 1 base and J 7 bases; bases outside gene matches: 5. Germline loops: CDR1 MNHNS, CDR2 SASEGT. This CDR3 is CASSEGTGVVQPQHF. DNA of the CDR3: TGTGCCAGCAGTGAAGGGACAGGGGTGGTACAGCCCCAGCATTTT.

The chain carries TRBV4-2 and TRBJ2-1, with TRBD2 identical over 8 bases. V trimming: 0 bases; J trimming: 5 bases; junction bases outside the gene matches: 6. This CDR3 is built from 16 residues. Germline CDR1 and CDR2: LGHNA and YNFKEQ. The CDR3 DNA is TGTGCCAGCAGCCAAGACGTCAGCGGGGGTAACAATGAGCAGTTCTTC. It codes for CASSQDVSGGNNEQFF.

The CDR3 region has the DNA TGTGCCAGCAGTTACAAGTACGAGCAGTACTTC. Its protein is CASSYKYEQYF. This chain joins TRBV6-2 or TRBV6-3 and TRBJ2-7; D is unclear. CDR1 and CDR2 from the germline V gene are MNHEY and SVGEGT. The CDR3 consists of 11 residues. Deletions cut 2 bases from V and 4 bases from J, with 3 bases between.

This chain uses TRBV10-1 with TRBJ2-5; 9 nucleotides line up with TRBD1. CDR1 is WNHNN and CDR2 is SYGVQD in the germline V gene (reference sequence). Trimming removed 8 bases from V and 5 bases from J; junction bases left unmatched: 9. The CDR3 contains 14 residues. CDR3 in DNA: TGCGCCAGCTCGACCCGTGGACAGGGGGAGACCCAGTACTTC. Protein sequence: CASSTRGQGETQYF.

V is TRBV20-1 and J is TRBJ1-2; D perhaps matches TRBD1 (5 bases). Germline CDR1 is DFQATT and CDR2 is SNEGSKA (reference sequence). This CDR3 region has 17 residues. V was pared by 0 bases and J by 1 base, with 18 bases between. CDR3 amino acids: CSARDRLAGGVNYGYTF. As DNA, the CDR3 is TGCAGTGCTAGAGATAGATTAGCAGGAGGGGTTAACTATGGCTACACCTTC.

A few counts support this clonotype. The V gene is TRBV4-2, the J gene TRBJ1-2; no clear D. Germline V gives CDR1 LGHNA, CDR2 YNFKEQ. Trimming removed 1 base at V and 0 bases at J, with 9 bases between. The CDR3 has 15 residues. The CDR3 loop reads CASSQASLANYGYTF. Here the CDR3 DNA reads TGTGCCAGCAGCCAAGCCAGTTTAGCTAACTATGGCTACACCTTC.

This sequence joins TRBV29-1 and TRBJ1-1; D not resolved. Per the germline V gene, CDR1 is SQVTM and CDR2 is ANQGSEA. This CDR3 is built from 13 residues. V lost 4 bases, J lost 3 bases, and 12 bases lay in between. The CDR3 loop reads CSVVVPPYTEAFF. The DNA of the CDR3 is TGCAGCGTTGTTGTGCCACCGTACACTGAAGCTTTCTTT.

The chain employs TRBV12-3 or TRBV12-4 and TRBJ1-1, with D perhaps TRBD1 (6 bases). V dropped 4 bases and J dropped 6 bases, with 18 bases sitting between them. The CDR3 sequence is 15 residues long. CDR3 sequence reads: CASSSGARGVPEAFF. CDR3 sequence (DNA): TGTGCCAGCAGTTCGGGGGCGCGGGGGGTCCCTGAAGCTTTCTTT.

The chain is built from TRBV7-2 and TRBJ1-4; D is unclear. V was cut by 5 bases and J by 3 bases, with 13 bases left in between. Germline lookup yields CDR1 SGHTA and CDR2 FQGNSA. The length of the CDR3 is 15 residues. CDR3 residues: CASSPNRGSNEKLFF. The CDR3 coding sequence is TGTGCCAGCAGCCCCAATCGGGGATCTAATGAAAAACTGTTTTTT.

J is TRBJ2-3 and V is TRBV5-1; a possible D gene is TRBD1 (6 bases). The V gene's germline CDR1 is SGHRS and CDR2 YFSETQ. V was shortened by 4 bases and J by 6 bases, with 12 bases between the two germline ends. CDR3 length equals 13 residues. The CDR3 region is CASSRWTEDTQYF. CDR3 bases: TGCGCCAGCAGCCGCTGGACAGAGGATACGCAGTATTTT.

This clonotype was seen only a few times. CDR3 nucleotides: TGTGCCAGCAGCTCAATCGGGACTAGTGTGTATTTT. This gives the protein CASSSIGTSVYF. V usage is TRBV7-6 and J usage is TRBJ2-3; 8 bases fit TRBD2. With 4 bases clipped from V and 14 bases from J, the junction kept 8 bases outside the gene matches. The CDR3 extends over 12 amino acids. CDR1 and CDR2 from the germline V gene are SGHVS and FNYEAQ.

The chain combines TRBV6-2 or TRBV6-3 with TRBJ2-7; tentatively, D is TRBD1 or TRBD2 (5 bases each). The germline V gene has CDR1 MNHEY and CDR2 SVGEGT. This CDR3 comprises 16 residues. Trimming removed 4 bases at V and 6 bases at J, with 22 bases between. The CDR3 loop is CASSFDPGPTQLEQYF. The DNA for the CDR3 is TGTGCCAGCAGTTTTGATCCGGGGCCGACCCAACTCGAGCAGTACTTC.

The chain couples TRBV5-1 to TRBJ1-1; 8 bases are shared with TRBD1. V was pared by 0 bases and J by 4 bases, with 11 bases of the junction left unmatched. Germline loops: CDR1 SGHRS, CDR2 YFSETQ. This CDR3 is built from 17 residues. DNA of the CDR3: TGCGCCAGCAGCTTGGCCGGGGGACAGGTTTCATCCACTGAAGCTTTCTTT. This codes for CASSLAGGQVSSTEAFF.

CDR3 bases: TGTGCCAGCAGTTTAGAGCAGGGGGCGTCCGAAAAACTGTTTTTT. This codes for CASSLEQGASEKLFF. The chain joins TRBV28 to TRBJ1-4, with 8 positions matching TRBD1. With V trimmed by 2 bases and J by 8 bases, 7 bases remained unmatched. The germline V gene encodes CDR1 MDHEN and CDR2 SYDVKM. There are 15 residues in the CDR3.

This clonotype occurred many times. This sequence joins TRBV27 and TRBJ2-7, with 9 positions matching TRBD2. Trimming removed 3 bases from V and 1 base from J; junction bases left unmatched: 1. CDR1 MNHEY and CDR2 SMNVEV come from the germline V gene (reference sequence). The CDR3 covers 14 residues. As DNA, the CDR3 is TGTGCCAGCAGTTTGACTAGCGGATCCTACGAGCAGTACTTC. Encoded protein: CASSLTSGSYEQYF.

This clonotype was seen once. This chain joins TRBV11-1 and TRBJ2-3; 8 bases map to TRBD1. CDR1 is SGHAT and CDR2 is FQDESV in the germline V gene (reference sequence). The CDR3 runs 15 residues. Unmatched junction bases numbered 7, after V lost 6 bases and J lost 2 bases. The CDR3 is CASRNTGGPTDTQYF. DNA of the CDR3: TGTGCCAGCAGAAATACAGGGGGACCCACAGATACGCAGTATTTT.

This clonotype has a handful of counts. This chain connects TRBV27 to TRBJ2-7, with 7 bases identical to TRBD1. Germline assignment: CDR1 MNHEY and CDR2 SMNVEV (reference sequence). The CDR3 is 18 residues long. V lost 5 bases and J lost 1; bases outside the gene matches: 17. The CDR3 DNA is TGTGCCAGCAGTACAATGACAGGGTTCTTCCGGAAGTCCTACGAGCAGTACTTC. Protein sequence: CASSTMTGFFRKSYEQYF.

The chain carries TRBV28 and TRBJ1-1, with 7 bases matching TRBD1. After removal of 4 bases from V and 5 bases from J, the junction contained 13 bases not matched to a gene. Germline CDR1 and CDR2: MDHEN and SYDVKM. The CDR3 runs 16 residues. The CDR3: CASSYYPQAGGTEAFF. Written as DNA, the CDR3 is TGTGCCAGCAGTTATTACCCTCAGGCAGGGGGGACTGAAGCTTTCTTT.

This rearrangement joins TRBV12-3 or TRBV12-4 to TRBJ2-1, with 7 positions matching TRBD2. The CDR3 runs 15 residues. V trimming: 3 bases; J trimming: 7 bases; junction bases outside the gene matches: 9. DNA of the CDR3: TGTGCCAGCAGTTTCTCCGCGGGGGATAGAAATGAGCAGTTCTTC. It yields the protein CASSFSAGDRNEQFF.

This clonotype was observed a few times. The chain couples TRBV14 to TRBJ2-5; 8 nucleotides line up with TRBD1. The J call may be in error: the DNA end matches TRBJ2-7 better. The CDR3 loop spans 16 amino acids. CDR1 is SGHDN, CDR2 FVKESK, per germline. CDR3: CASSQGLDRGFREQYF. The DNA for the CDR3 is TGTGCCAGCAGCCAGGGACTCGACAGGGGCTTCCGCGAGCAGTACTTC.

This clonotype came up a few times. J is TRBJ1-1 and V is TRBV4-1; unclear D gene. CDR1 MGHRA and CDR2 YSYEKL come from the germline V gene. Deletions cut 4 bases from V and 6 bases from J, with 6 bases between. CDR3 length: 11 residues. The CDR3 nucleotides are TGCGCCAGCAGCCGCCGGTCTGAAGCTTTCTTT. This encodes CASSRRSEAFF.

The sample holds many counts of this clonotype. This sequence joins TRBV9 and TRBJ2-1; no clear D gene. The germline V and J ends were trimmed by 0 bases and 8 bases, with 15 bases remaining between them. Germline V gene data show CDR1 as SGDLS and CDR2 as YYNGEE. This CDR3 is built from 15 residues. CDR3 amino acids: CASSVGASLDYEQFF. CDR3 nucleotides: TGTGCCAGCAGCGTAGGAGCGTCCCTCGACTATGAGCAGTTCTTC.

The table lists this clonotype with a few counts. The chain recombines TRBV7-2 with TRBJ2-3; no firm D call. Trimming pared 1 base from V and 2 bases from J, leaving 7 bases between. The CDR3 contains 14 residues. Germline loops: CDR1 SGHTA, CDR2 FQGNSA. CDR3 amino acids: CASSLGFITDTQYF. The CDR3 region has the DNA TGTGCCAGCAGCTTAGGATTTATCACAGATACGCAGTATTTT.